The source of this T cell receptor (beta chain) is a study of shared clonotypes between healthy human individuals. Study-wide points: Owing to a small donor count, the genetic and exposure-history diversity represented was limited. Memory subsets had estimated richness that was generally smaller than that of naive subsets.

Genomic DNA of each subset was evenly split across several immunoSEQ plates. The assay was immunoSEQ multiplex PCR, and TCRdb's table has in-frame clones only and misses some. The data show some 1 million clones, about 76% seen once. Germline CDR1 LNHDA, CDR2 SQIVND (reference sequence). This CDR3 has 14 amino acids. V shed 5 bases and J shed 7 bases, with 17 bases lying between them. For this clone: Its specificity is not known.

Sequences were obtained from memory CD4+ T cells sorted from blood. The subset here: CD45RA-negative fraction. This receptor was taken from a man younger than 35 in good health. V gene TRBV19 combines with J gene TRBJ1-2; D is unresolved. The CDR3 sequence: CASSVASYGGGYTF. The CDR3 nucleotides are TGTGCCAGTAGTGTTGCCTCTTACGGTGGTGGCTACACCTTC.